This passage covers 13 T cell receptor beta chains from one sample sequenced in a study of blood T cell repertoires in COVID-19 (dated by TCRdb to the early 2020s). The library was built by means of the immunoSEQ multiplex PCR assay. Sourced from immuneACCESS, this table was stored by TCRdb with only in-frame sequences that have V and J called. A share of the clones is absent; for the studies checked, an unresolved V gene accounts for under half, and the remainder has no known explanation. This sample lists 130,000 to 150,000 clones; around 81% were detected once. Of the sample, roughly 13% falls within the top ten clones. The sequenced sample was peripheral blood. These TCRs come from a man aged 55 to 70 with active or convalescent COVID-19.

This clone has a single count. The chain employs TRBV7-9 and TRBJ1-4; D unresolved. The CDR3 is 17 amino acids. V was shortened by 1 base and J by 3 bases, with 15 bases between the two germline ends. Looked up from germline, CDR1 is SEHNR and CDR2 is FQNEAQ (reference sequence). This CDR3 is CASSLDFSYSPNEKLFF. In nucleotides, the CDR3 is TGTGCCAGCAGCTTAGATTTCTCGTACAGCCCTAATGAAAAACTGTTTTTT.

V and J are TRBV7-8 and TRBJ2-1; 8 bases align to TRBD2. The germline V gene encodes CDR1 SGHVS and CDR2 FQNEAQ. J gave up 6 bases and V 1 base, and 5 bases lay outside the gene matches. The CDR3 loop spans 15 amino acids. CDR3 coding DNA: TGTGCCAGCAGCTTAGTACTAGCGGCGGGCAATGAGCAGTTCTTC. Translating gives CASSLVLAAGNEQFF.

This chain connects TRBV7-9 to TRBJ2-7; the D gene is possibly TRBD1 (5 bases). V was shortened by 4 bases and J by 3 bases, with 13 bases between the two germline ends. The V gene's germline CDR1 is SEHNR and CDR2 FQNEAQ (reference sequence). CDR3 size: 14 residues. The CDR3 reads CASSSDSDGYEQYF. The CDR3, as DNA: TGTGCCAGCAGCTCCGACAGCGACGGCTACGAGCAGTACTTC. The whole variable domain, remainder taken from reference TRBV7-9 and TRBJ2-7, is DTGVSQNPRHKITKRGQNVTFRCDPISEHNRLYWYRQTLGQGPEFLTYFQNEAQLEKSRLLSDRFSAERPKGSFSTLEIQRTEQGDSAMYLCASSSDSDGYEQYFGPGTRLTVT.

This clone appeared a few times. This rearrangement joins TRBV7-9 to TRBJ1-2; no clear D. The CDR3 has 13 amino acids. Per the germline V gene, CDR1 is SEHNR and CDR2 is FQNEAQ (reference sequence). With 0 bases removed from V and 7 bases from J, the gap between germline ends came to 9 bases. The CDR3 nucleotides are TGTGCCAGCAGCTTAGCTGGGCTCGGTGGCTACACCTTC. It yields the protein CASSLAGLGGYTF.

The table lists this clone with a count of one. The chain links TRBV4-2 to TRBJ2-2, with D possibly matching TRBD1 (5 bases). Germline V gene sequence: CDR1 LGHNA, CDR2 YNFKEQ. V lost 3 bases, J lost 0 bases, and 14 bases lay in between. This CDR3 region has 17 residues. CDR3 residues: CASSQGPTRANTGELFF. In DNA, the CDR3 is TGTGCCAGCAGCCAGGGGCCGACACGGGCGAACACCGGGGAGCTGTTTTTT.

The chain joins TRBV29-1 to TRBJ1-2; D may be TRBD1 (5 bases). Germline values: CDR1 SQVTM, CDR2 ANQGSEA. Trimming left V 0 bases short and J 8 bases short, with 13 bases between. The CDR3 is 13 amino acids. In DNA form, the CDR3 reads TGCAGCGTTGAAGATTGGAAGGGGCTGGGCTACACCTTC. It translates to CSVEDWKGLGYTF.

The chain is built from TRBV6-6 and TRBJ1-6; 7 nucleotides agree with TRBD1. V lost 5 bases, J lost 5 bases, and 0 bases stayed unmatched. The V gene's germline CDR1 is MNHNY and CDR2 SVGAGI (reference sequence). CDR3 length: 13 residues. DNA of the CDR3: TGTGCCAGCAGTACAGGGGATAATTCACCCCTCCACTTT. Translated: CASSTGDNSPLHF.

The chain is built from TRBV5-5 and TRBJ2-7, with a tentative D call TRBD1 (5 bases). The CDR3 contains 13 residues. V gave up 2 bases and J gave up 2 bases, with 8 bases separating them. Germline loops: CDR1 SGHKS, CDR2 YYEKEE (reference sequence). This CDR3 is CASSLPGPYEQYF. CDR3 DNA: TGTGCCAGCAGCTTACCAGGGCCCTACGAGCAGTACTTC.

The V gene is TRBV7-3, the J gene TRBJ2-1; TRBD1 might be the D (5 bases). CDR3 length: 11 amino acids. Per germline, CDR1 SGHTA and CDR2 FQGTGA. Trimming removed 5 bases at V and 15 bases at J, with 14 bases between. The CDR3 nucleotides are TGTGCCAGCAGCCCCGGAGTGGGGCTGTTCTTC. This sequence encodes CASSPGVGLFF. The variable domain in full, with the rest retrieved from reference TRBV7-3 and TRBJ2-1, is GAGVSQTPSNKVTEKGKYVELRCDPISGHTALYWYRQSLGQGPEFLIYFQGTGAADDSGLPNDRFFAVRPEGSVSTLKIQRTERGDSAVYLCASSPGVGLFFGPGTRLTVL.

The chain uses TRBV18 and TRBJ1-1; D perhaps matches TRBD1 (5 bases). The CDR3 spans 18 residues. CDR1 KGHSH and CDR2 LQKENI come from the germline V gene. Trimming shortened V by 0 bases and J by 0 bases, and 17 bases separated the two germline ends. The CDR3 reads CASSPPAVPGGMNTEAFF. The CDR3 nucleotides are TGTGCCAGCTCACCACCGGCAGTCCCCGGGGGTATGAACACTGAAGCTTTCTTT.

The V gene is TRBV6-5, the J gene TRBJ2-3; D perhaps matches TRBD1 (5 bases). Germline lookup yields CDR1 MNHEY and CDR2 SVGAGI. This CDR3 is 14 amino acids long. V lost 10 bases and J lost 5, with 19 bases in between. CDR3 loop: CATRALGLKDTQYF. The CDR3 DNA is TGTGCCACCAGGGCCCTGGGGCTTAAAGATACGCAGTATTTT.

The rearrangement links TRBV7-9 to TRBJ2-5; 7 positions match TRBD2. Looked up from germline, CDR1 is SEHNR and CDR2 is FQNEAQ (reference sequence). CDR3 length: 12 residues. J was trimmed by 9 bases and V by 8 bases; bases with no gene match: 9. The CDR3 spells CASSRGAGAQYF. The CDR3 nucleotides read TGTGCCAGCTCGCGGGGCGCGGGGGCCCAGTACTTC.

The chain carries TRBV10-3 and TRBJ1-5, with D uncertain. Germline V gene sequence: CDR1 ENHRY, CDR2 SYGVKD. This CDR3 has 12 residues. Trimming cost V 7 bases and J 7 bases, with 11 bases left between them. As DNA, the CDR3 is TGTGCCATCATGGAGGACCGGCAGCCCCAGCATTTT. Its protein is CAIMEDRQPQHF.